This T cell receptor beta chain is drawn from a study of Ad26.COV2.S vaccination and SARS-CoV-2 variants. Repertoires were generated with immunoSEQ multiplex PCR, while TCRdb's copy carries only in-frame clones and drops some. In the table there are 180,000 or so clones, around 85% of which are singletons. From germline, CDR1 is SGHTA and CDR2 FQGTGA. The CDR3 has 14 residues. Trimming cost V 2 bases and J 7 bases, with 9 bases left between them. Whole-study findings and limits: The TCR breadth and depth analyses may have understated or missed part of the total T cell responses.

About this clone itself: What it recognizes is unknown. Other DNA sequences in the same sample also yield this CDR3.

The clonotype originates from a human donor who had recovered from COVID-19. The material was peripheral blood, obtained after recovery from COVID-19. The V gene is TRBV7-3, the J gene TRBJ1-6; tentative D call: TRBD1 (5 bases). The CDR3 DNA sequence: TGTGCCAGCAGCTTAGGGACCGCAAATTCACCCCTCCACTTT. This translates into CASSLGTANSPLHF.